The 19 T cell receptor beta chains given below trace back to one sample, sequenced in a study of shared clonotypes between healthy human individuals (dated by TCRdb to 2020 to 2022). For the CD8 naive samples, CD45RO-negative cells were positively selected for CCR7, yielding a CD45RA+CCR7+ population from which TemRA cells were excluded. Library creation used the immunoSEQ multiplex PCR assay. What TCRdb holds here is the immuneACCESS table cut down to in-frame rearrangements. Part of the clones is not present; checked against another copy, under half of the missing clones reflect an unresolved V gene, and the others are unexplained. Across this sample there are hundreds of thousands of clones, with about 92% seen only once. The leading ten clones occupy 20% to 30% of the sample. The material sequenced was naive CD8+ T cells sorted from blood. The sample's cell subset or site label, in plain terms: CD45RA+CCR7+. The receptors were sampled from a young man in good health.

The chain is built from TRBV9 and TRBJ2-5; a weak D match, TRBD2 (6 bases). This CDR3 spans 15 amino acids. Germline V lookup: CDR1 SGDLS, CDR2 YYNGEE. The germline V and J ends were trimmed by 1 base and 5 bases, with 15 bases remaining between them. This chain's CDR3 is CASSVTGEIWETQYF. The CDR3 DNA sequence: TGTGCCAGCAGCGTAACGGGAGAGATTTGGGAGACCCAGTACTTC.

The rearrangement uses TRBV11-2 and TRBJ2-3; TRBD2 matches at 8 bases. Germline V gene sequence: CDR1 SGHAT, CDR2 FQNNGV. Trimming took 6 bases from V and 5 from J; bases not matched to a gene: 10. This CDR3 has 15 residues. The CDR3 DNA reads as TGTGCCAGCAGAAGGGCGGGAGGCGGTAGAGATACGCAGTATTTT. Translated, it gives CASRRAGGGRDTQYF.

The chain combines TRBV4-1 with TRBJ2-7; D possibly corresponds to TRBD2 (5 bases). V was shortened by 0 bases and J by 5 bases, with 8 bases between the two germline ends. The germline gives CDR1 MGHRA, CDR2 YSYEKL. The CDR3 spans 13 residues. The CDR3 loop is CASSQDPGDEQYF. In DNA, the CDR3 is TGCGCCAGCAGCCAAGATCCCGGGGACGAGCAGTACTTC.

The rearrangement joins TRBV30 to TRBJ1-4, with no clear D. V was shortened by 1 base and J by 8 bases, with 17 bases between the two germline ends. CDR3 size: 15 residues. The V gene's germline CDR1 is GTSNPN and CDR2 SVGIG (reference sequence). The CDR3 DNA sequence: TGTGCCTGGAGTGAAGGGTACGGGGATGGAGAAAAACTGTTTTTT. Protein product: CAWSEGYGDGEKLFF.

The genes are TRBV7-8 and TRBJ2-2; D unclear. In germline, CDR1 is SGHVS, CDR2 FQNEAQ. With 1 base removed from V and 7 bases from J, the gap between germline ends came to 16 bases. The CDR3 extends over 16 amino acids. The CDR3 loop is CASSLEQLVAYGELFF. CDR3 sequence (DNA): TGTGCCAGCAGCTTAGAACAGCTCGTCGCGTACGGGGAGCTGTTTTTT.

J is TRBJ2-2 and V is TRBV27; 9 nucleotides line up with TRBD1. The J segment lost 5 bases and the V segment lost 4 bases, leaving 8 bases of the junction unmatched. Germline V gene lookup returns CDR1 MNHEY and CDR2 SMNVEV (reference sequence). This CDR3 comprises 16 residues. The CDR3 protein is CASSSLGTGKTGELFF. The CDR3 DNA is TGTGCCAGCAGTTCCCTCGGGACAGGGAAGACCGGGGAGCTGTTTTTT.

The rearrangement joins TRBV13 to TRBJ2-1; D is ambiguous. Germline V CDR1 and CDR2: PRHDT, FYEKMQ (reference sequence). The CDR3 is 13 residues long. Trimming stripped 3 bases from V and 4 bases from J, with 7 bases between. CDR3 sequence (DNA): TGTGCCAGCAGCTTCGCCAGTTACAATGAGCAGTTCTTC. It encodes CASSFASYNEQFF.

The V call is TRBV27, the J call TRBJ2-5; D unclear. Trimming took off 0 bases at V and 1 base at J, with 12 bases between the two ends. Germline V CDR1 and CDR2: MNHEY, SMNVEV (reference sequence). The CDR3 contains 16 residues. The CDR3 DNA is TGTGCCAGCAGTTTATCGTGGCCACCGTCCCAAGAGACCCAGTACTTC. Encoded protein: CASSLSWPPSQETQYF.

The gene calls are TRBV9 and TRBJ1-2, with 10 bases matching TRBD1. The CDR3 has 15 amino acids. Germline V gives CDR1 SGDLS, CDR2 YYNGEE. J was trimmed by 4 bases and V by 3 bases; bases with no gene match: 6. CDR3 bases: TGTGCCAGCAGCGGGGCGGGGACAGGGGTCTATGGCTACACCTTC. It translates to CASSGAGTGVYGYTF.

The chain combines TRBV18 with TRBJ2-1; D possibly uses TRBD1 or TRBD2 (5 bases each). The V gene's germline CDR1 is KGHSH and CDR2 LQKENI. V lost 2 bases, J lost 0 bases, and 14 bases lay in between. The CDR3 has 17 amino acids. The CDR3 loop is CASSPSGTYSSYNEQFF. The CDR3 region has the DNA TGTGCCAGCTCACCATCAGGGACGTATAGCTCCTACAATGAGCAGTTCTTC.

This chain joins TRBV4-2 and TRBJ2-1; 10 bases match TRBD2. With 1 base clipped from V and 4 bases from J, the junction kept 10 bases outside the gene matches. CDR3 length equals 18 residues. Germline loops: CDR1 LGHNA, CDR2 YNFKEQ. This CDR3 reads CASSQAQHGTSVYNEQFF. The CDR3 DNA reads TGTGCCAGCAGCCAAGCTCAACACGGGACTAGCGTATACAATGAGCAGTTCTTC.

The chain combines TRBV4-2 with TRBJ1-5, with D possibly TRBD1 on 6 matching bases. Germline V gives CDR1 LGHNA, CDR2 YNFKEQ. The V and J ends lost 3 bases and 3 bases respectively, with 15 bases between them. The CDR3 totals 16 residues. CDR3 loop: CASSHLERTANQPQHF. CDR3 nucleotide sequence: TGTGCCAGCAGCCACCTCGAGCGGACAGCCAATCAGCCCCAGCATTTT.

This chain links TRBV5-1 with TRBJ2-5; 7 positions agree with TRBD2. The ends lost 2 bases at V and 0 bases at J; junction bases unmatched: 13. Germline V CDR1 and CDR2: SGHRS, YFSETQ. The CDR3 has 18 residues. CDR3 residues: CASSFRGGRPLYQETQYF. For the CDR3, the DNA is TGCGCCAGCAGCTTTAGGGGCGGGAGACCCCTGTACCAAGAGACCCAGTACTTC.

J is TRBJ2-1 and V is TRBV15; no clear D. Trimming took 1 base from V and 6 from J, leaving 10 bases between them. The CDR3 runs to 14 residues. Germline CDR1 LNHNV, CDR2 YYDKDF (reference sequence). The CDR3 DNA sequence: TGTGCCACCAGCAGAGGTAAAGGATCCAATGAGCAGTTCTTC. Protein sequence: CATSRGKGSNEQFF.

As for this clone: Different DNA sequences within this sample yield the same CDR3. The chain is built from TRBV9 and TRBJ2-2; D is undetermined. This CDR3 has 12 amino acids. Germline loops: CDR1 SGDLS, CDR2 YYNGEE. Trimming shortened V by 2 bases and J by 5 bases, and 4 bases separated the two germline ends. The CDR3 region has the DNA TGTGCCAGCAGCGTTTCTACCGGGGAGCTGTTTTTT. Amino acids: CASSVSTGELFF.

This chain's CDR3 is CASAPPGASSYNEQFF. CDR3 bases: TGTGCTAGTGCCCCCCCTGGGGCAAGCTCCTACAATGAGCAGTTCTTC. The chain uses TRBV12-5 and TRBJ2-1; TRBD1 might be the D (5 bases). This CDR3 comprises 16 residues. V shed 7 bases and J shed 0 bases, with 16 bases lying between them. CDR1 is LGHNT, CDR2 FRNRAP, per germline. The whole variable domain, filled in from reference TRBV12-5 and TRBJ2-1, reads DARVTQTPRHKVTEMGQEVTMRCQPILGHNTVFWYRQTMMQGLELLAYFRNRAPLDDSGMPKDRFSAEMPDATLATLKIQPSEPRDSAVYFCASAPPGASSYNEQFFGPGTRLTVL.

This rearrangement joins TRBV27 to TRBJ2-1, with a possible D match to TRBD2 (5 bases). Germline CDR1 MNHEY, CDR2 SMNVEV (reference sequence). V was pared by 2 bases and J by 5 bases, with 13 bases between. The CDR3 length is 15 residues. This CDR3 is CASSLQRGPDNEQFF. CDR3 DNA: TGTGCCAGCAGTTTACAGCGAGGGCCAGACAATGAGCAGTTCTTC.

CDR3 coding DNA: TGTGCCAGCAGCTCCCGGACCACCGGGGAGCTGTTTTTT. The encoded protein is CASSSRTTGELFF. The chain combines TRBV11-3 with TRBJ2-2, with D unresolved. Trimming removed 4 bases at V and 4 bases at J, with 7 bases between. The germline CDR1 and CDR2 sequences are SGHNT and YENEEA. This CDR3 has 13 residues.

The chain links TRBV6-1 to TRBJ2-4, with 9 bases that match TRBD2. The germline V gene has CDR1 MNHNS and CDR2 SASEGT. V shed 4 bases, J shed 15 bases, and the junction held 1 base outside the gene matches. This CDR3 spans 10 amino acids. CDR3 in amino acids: CASSGREGYF. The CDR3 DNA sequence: TGTGCCAGCAGTGGGCGGGAGGGGTACTTC.